This T cell receptor beta chain was profiled in a study of shared clonotypes between healthy human individuals. Overall study results and limits: Sampling covered blood only; tissue repertoires likely differ. The low donor count limited represented genetic and exposure-history diversity.

This clone was seen once. What it binds is not known. For unsorted PBMC, 300 ng DNA per replicate equaled tens of thousands of T cell genomes. The table came from immunoSEQ multiplex PCR; TCRdb's copy has only in-frame clones and leaves some out. The sample holds about half a million clones, around 80% seen once. The CDR3 length is 16 residues. Germline values: CDR1 MNHNS, CDR2 SASEGT. Trimming pared 1 base from V and 0 bases from J, leaving 11 bases between. Tens of millions of PBMCs were counted before genomic DNA extraction. Sequences were obtained from PBMCs. The sequence was collected from a woman between 40 and 55 years old in good health. Some clones in this sample may be carry-over from other donors' samples. V is TRBV6-1 and J is TRBJ2-3; possible D gene TRBD2, 6 bases. The CDR3 DNA reads TGTGCCAGCAGTGAAGGGCTAGCGCCCAGCACAGATACGCAGTATTTT. The encoded protein is CASSEGLAPSTDTQYF.